The rows below give T cell receptor beta chains drawn from one sample of a study of T cell responses to AZD1222 COVID-19 vaccine. Method: immunoSEQ multiplex PCR; TCRdb's copy keeps in-frame clones and lacks some. The sample contains 110,000 or so clones, 70% to 90% of which appear only once. The input for sequencing was peripheral blood, taken 28 days after the second AZD1222 dose. The receptors derive from an adult who received the AZD1222 COVID-19 vaccine. The CDR3 runs from the conserved cysteine through the conserved F or W. A D gene is named only where the DNA matches it firmly. Rows give clone size only sometimes, using once, few, many, or a class for an expanded clone.

v_gene	j_gene	d_gene	abundance	CDR3nt	CDR3aa
TRBV5-5	TRBJ1-5	TRBD1	NA	TGTGCCAGCAGCTTGGCCCTTCCGACAGGGTTTAGCAATCAGCCCCAGCATTTT	CASSLALPTGFSNQPQHF
TRBV6-5	TRBJ1-2	NA	once	TGTGCCAGCAGTTACGGTTTAGGGCACGGCTACACCTTC	CASSYGLGHGYTF
TRBV7-2	TRBJ2-7	TRBD2	NA	TGTGCCAGCAGCTTATACCTAGCGGCCGCCTACGAGCAGTACTTC	CASSLYLAAAYEQYF
TRBV27	TRBJ1-6	NA	NA	TGTGCCAGCAGCCGTGGGGGTAACAATTCACCCCTCCACTTT	CASSRGGNNSPLHF
TRBV5-1	TRBJ2-5	TRBD1	once	TGCGCCAGCAGCACAGGGACAGTGAAAGAGACCCAGTACTTC	CASSTGTVKETQYF
TRBV28	TRBJ1-5	TRBD1	NA	TGTGCCAGCAGCTCACAGGGGGCGAACCGGCAGCCCCAGCATTTT	CASSSQGANRQPQHF
TRBV11-2	TRBJ1-1	NA	NA	TGTGCCAGCAGCTTCGAGGGGCATCGCACTGAAGCTTTCTTT	CASSFEGHRTEAFF
TRBV27	TRBJ1-2	NA	NA	TGTGCCAGCAGTTTTAACGGGGGCAACTATGGCTACACCTTC	CASSFNGGNYGYTF
TRBV7-2	TRBJ1-5	NA	NA	TGTGCCAGCAGCGAGACGCCTTTAGTCACGCCCCAGCATTTT	CASSETPLVTPQHF
TRBV7-2	TRBJ1-6	TRBD1	NA	TGTGCCAGCAGCCCCGTAGGGGGAGGGACAGGGAGGAATTCACCCCTCCACTTT	CASSPVGGGTGRNSPLHF
TRBV27	TRBJ2-1	NA	NA	TGTGCCAGCAGCCCTAGGTACTACAATGAGCAGTTCTTC	CASSPRYYNEQFF
TRBV10-3	TRBJ1-6	NA	once	TGTGCCATCAGTGAGGGGAGTGGCCTTTCACCCCTCCACTTT	CAISEGSGLSPLHF
TRBV11-2	TRBJ2-6	NA	once	TGTGCCAGCAGCAAAAGCGAGGTTTTTGGGGCCAACGTCCTGACTTTC	CASSKSEVFGANVLTF
TRBV5-8	TRBJ2-7	NA	NA	TGTGCCAGCAGCTTGGCCAGGGGGCAGTACTTC	CASSLARGQYF
TRBV11-2	TRBJ2-7	NA	NA	TGTGCCAGCAGCTTAGCCAGCTCGGGAGCGCTCTACGAGCAGTACTTC	CASSLASSGALYEQYF
TRBV19	TRBJ1-6	NA	NA	TGTGCCAGTAGTACCGGACAGATTCGGTCCGGTACGGGTTCACCCCTCCACTTT	CASSTGQIRSGTGSPLHF
TRBV7-2	TRBJ1-3	NA	NA	TGTGCCAGCAGCTTAGTCTTTCCCGTGGGGCTGAACGGAAACACCATATATTTT	CASSLVFPVGLNGNTIYF
TRBV9	TRBJ2-2	TRBD1	NA	TGTGCCAGCAGCGTGTCGAGACAGGGGGAGAACACCGGGGAGCTGTTTTTT	CASSVSRQGENTGELFF
TRBV19	TRBJ2-3	TRBD2	NA	TGTGCCAGTAGTATCGCTAGCGGGAGCACAGATACGCAGTATTTT	CASSIASGSTDTQYF
TRBV2	TRBJ2-5	TRBD2	few	TGTGCCAGCAGTCGGGGACTAGCGGGAGAAGAGACCCAGTACTTC	CASSRGLAGEETQYF
TRBV11-2	TRBJ1-1	NA	NA	TGTGCCAGCAGCTCCCGATACACTGAAGCTTTCTTT	CASSSRYTEAFF
TRBV28	TRBJ2-7	TRBD1	NA	TGTGCCAGCAGTTTACGGGGACAGGCCTCGTACGAGCAGTACTTC	CASSLRGQASYEQYF
TRBV5-1	TRBJ1-1	NA	NA	TGCGCCAGCAGCTCCCCCCAGGGGAGGAGGGACACTGAAGCTTTCTTT	CASSSPQGRRDTEAFF